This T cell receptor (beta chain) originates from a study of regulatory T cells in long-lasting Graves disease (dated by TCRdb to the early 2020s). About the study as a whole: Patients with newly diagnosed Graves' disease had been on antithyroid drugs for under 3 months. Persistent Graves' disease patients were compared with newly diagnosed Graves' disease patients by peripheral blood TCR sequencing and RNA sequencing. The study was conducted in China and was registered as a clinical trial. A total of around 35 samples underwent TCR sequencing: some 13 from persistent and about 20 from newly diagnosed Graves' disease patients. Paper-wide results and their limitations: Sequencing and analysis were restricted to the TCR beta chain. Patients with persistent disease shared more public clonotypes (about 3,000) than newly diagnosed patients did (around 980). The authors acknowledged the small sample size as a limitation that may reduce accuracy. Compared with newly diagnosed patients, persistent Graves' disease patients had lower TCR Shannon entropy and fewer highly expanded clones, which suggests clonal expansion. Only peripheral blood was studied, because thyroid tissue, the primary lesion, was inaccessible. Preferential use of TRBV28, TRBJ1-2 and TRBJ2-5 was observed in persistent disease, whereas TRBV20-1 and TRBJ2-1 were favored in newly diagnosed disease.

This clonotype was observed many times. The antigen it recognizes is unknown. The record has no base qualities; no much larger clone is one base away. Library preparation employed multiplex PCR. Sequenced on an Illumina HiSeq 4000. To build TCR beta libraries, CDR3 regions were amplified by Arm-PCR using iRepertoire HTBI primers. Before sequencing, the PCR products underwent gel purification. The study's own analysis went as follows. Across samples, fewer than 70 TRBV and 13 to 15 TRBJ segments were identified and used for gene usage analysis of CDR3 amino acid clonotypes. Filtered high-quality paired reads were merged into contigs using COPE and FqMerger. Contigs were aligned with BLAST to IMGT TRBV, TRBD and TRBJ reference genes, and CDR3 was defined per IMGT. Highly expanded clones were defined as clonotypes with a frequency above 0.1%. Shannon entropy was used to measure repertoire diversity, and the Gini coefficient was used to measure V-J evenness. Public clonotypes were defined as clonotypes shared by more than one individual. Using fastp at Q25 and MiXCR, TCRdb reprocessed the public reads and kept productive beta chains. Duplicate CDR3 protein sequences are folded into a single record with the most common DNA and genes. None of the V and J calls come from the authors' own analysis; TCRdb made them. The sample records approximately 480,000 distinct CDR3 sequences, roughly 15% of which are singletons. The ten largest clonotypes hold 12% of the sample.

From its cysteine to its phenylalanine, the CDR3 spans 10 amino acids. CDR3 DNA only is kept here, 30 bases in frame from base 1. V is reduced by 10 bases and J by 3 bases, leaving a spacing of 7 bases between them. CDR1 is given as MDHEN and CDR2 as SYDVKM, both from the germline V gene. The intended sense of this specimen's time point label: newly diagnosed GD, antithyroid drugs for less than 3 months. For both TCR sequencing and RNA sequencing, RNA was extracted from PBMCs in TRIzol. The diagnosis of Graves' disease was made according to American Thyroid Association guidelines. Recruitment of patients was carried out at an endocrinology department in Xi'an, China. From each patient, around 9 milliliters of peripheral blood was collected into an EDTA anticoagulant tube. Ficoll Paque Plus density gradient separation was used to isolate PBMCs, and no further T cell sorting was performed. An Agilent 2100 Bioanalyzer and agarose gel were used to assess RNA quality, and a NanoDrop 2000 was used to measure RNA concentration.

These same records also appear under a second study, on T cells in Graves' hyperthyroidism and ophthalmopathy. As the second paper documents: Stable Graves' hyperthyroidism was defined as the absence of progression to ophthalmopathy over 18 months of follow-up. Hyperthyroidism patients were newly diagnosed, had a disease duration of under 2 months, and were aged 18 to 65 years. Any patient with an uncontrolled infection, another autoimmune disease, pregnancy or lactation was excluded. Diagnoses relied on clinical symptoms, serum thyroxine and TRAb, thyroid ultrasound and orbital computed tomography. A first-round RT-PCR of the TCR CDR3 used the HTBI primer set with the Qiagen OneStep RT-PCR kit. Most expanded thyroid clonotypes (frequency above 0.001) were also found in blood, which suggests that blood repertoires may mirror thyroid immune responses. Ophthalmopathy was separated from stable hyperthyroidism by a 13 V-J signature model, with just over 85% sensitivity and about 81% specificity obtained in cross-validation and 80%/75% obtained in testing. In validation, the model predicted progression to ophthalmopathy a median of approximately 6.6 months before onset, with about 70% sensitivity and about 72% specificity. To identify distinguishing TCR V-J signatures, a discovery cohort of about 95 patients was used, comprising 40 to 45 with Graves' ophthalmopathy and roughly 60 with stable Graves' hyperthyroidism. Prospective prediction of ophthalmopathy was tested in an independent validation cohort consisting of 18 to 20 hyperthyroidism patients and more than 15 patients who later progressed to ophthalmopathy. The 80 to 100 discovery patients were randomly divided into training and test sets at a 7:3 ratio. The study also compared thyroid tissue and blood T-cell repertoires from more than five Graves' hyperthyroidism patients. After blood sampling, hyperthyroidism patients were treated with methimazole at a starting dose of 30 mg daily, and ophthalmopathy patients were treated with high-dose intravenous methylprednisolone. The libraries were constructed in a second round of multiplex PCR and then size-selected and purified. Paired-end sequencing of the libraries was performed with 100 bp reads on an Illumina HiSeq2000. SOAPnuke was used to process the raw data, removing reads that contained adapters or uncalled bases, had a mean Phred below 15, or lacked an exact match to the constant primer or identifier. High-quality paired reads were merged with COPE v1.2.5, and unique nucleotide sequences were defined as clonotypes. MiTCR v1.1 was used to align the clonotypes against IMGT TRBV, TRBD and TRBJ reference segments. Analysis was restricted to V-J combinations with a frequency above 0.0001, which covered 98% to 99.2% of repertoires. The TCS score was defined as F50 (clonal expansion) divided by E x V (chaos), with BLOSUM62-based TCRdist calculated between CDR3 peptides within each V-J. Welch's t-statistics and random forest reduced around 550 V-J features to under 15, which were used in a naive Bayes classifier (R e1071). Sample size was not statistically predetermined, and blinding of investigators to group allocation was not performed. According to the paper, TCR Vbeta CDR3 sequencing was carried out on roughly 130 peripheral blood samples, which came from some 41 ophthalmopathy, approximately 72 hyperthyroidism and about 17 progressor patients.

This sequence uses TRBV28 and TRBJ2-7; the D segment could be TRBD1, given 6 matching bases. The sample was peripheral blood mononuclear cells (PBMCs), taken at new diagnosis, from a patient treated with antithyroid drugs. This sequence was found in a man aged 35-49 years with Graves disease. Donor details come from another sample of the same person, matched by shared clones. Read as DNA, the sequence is TGTGCCACACAGGGCTACGAGCAGTACTTC. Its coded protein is CATQGYEQYF.